The rows below give T cell receptor beta chains drawn from one sample of a study of T-cell memory formation after mild COVID-19. TCRdb used MiXCR to reprocess the 5' RACE reads, holding one entry per CDR3 protein. The sample has roughly 620,000 distinct CDR3 sequences, roughly 18% seen once. The sequenced sample consisted of PBMCs or a T cell subset sorted from them (not recorded which). These receptors were obtained from an adult woman who had mild COVID-19 (a few samples of this study predate the infection). Cell type and time point are not known. Each CDR3 is given with its conserved first and last residue. D genes are given only for firm matches. The size of a clone is reported for some rows only, either as once, few or many, or as a class for expanded clones.

d_gene	abundance	v_gene	j_gene	CDR3nt	CDR3aa
.	few	TRBV7-9	TRBJ2-3	TGTGCCAGCAGCTTCGATAGGACAGTTCGCCAGGGGGATACGCAGTATTTT	CASSFDRTVRQGDTQYF
TRBD1	.	TRBV7-2	TRBJ2-7	TGTGCCAGCAGCCCCGGACAGGTACCCTACGAGCAGTACTTC	CASSPGQVPYEQYF
TRBD2	.	TRBV5-1	TRBJ2-5	TGCGCCAGCAGCTTACCAGCGGGGGCCCTGTACCAAGAGACCCAGTACTTC	CASSLPAGALYQETQYF
.	.	TRBV14	TRBJ1-5	TGTGCCAGCAGCCAATACGGAGGCAATCAGCCCCAGCATTTT	CASSQYGGNQPQHF
.	few	TRBV2	TRBJ1-2	TGTGCCAGCAGTGAAGCGTTTCCCGCCAGGGGTTATGGCTACACCTTC	CASSEAFPARGYGYTF
.	.	TRBV25-1	TRBJ1-1	TGTGCCAGCAGTGACCCTGGGACATTAGATGAAGCTTTCTTT	CASSDPGTLDEAFF
.	.	TRBV12-3/TRBV12-4	TRBJ1-3	TGTGCCAGCAGTTTATCGATCTCAGAAGGAAACACCATATATTTT	CASSLSISEGNTIYF
.	few	TRBV12-3/TRBV12-4	TRBJ1-6	TGTGCCAGCAGTTTAGAGCAGGGTAGATCACCCCTCCACTTT	CASSLEQGRSPLHF
.	.	TRBV7-9	TRBJ2-7	TGTGCCAGCAGCTTAGAAACGGACTCCTACGAGCAGTACTTC	CASSLETDSYEQYF
TRBD2	few	TRBV7-9	TRBJ2-7	TGTGCCAGCAGCTTGACTAGCGGGAACTACGAGCAGTACTTC	CASSLTSGNYEQYF
.	once	TRBV11-2	TRBJ1-2	TGTGCCAGCAGCTTAGTTCATGGACGGGGCAACTATGGCTACACCTTC	CASSLVHGRGNYGYTF
TRBD2	.	TRBV7-2	TRBJ2-1	TGTGCCAGCAGCTCGCGCGGACTAGCGTCCTTAGATGAGCAGTTCTTC	CASSSRGLASLDEQFF
TRBD1	.	TRBV4-3	TRBJ2-1	TGCGCCAGCAGCCCCGGACAGGGGGGGTGGAGCTCCTACAATGAGCAGTTCTTC	CASSPGQGGWSSYNEQFF
TRBD1	few	TRBV12-3/TRBV12-4	TRBJ1-1	TGTGCCAGCAGTTACGGACAGGGGATAAACACTGAAGCTTTCTTT	CASSYGQGINTEAFF
.	.	TRBV5-6	TRBJ1-5	TGTGCCAGCAGCTTGAGGCTAGGGCCCAGCAATCAGCCCCAGCATTTT	CASSLRLGPSNQPQHF
.	.	TRBV11-2	TRBJ2-5	TGTGCCAGCAGCCCAGGGGACTATCTGGGTGAGACCCAGTACTTC	CASSPGDYLGETQYF
.	.	TRBV2	TRBJ2-1	TGTGCCAGCAGTGTCAATAGTCTGGATATAGATGAGCAGTTCTTC	CASSVNSLDIDEQFF
.	.	TRBV7-9	TRBJ2-1	TGTGCCAGCAGCTTAATCTCGGGGAATGAGCAGTTCTTC	CASSLISGNEQFF
TRBD2	.	TRBV5-1	TRBJ2-1	TGCGCCAGCAGCTTACGACTAGCGCCGAGCTCCTACAATGAGCAGTTCTTC	CASSLRLAPSSYNEQFF
.	few	TRBV6-2/TRBV6-3	TRBJ2-7	TGTGCCAGCAGTCGGCCGGAACCCACCGACGAGCAGTACTTC	CASSRPEPTDEQYF
TRBD1	.	TRBV6-6	TRBJ2-4	TGTGCCAGCAGTTACTCGCCAACAGGGGTAAACATTCAGTACTTC	CASSYSPTGVNIQYF
TRBD1	.	TRBV7-6	TRBJ2-7	TGTGCCAGCAGCCCCCGACGGGACAGGTACGAGCAGTACTTC	CASSPRRDRYEQYF
TRBD1	.	TRBV20-1	TRBJ2-7	TGCAGTGCTAGCCCTCCTCAGGGGGCCAGCTACGAGCAGTACTTC	CSASPPQGASYEQYF
.	many	TRBV24-1	TRBJ2-2	TGTGCCACCAGTGGCGCTCCTAACGCCGGGGAGCTGTTTTTT	CATSGAPNAGELFF
TRBD2	few	TRBV3-1	TRBJ2-7	TGTGCCAGCAGCCAAGAACGGACTAGCGGCAACTACGAGCAGTACTTC	CASSQERTSGNYEQYF
TRBD1	.	TRBV7-9	TRBJ2-7	TGTGCCAGCAGCTCGGGGGTCGGGACAGGGGGCTACGAGCAGTACTTC	CASSSGVGTGGYEQYF
.	.	TRBV6-5	TRBJ2-7	TGTGCCAGCAGTTACTCCTCCTCCATCGGGGGAGGCGAGCAGTACTTC	CASSYSSSIGGGEQYF